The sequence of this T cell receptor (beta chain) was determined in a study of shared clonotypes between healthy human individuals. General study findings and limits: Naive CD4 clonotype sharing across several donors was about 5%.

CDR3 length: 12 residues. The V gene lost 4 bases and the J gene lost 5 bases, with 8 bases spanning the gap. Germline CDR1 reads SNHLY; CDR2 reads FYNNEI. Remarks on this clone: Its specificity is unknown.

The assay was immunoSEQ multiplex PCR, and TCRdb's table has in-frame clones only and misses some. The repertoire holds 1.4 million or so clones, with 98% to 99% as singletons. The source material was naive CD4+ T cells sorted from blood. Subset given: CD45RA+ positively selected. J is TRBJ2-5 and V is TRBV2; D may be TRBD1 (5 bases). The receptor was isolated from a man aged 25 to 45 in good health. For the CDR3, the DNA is TGTGCCAGCAGTGGGGGCCGGGAGACCCAGTACTTC. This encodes CASSGGRETQYF. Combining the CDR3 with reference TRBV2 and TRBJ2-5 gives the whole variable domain EPEVTQTPSHQVTQMGQEVILRCVPISNHLYFYWYRQILGQKVEFLVSFYNNEISEKSEIFDDQFSVERPDGSNFTLKIRSTKLEDSAMYFCASSGGRETQYFGPGTRLLVL.